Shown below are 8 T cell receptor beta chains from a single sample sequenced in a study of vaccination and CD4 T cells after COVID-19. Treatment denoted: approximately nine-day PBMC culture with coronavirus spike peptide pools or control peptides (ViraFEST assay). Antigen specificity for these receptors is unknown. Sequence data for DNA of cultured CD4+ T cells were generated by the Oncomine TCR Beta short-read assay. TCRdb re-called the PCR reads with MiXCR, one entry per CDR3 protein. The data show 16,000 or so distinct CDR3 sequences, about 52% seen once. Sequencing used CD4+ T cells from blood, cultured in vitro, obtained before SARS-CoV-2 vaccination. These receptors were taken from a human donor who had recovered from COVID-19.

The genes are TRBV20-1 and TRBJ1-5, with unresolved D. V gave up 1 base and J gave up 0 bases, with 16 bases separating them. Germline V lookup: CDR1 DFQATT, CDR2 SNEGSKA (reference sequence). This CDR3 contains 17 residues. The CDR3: CSARGRPRTYSNQPQHF. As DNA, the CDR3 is TGCAGTGCTAGAGGCAGACCTAGGACTTATAGCAATCAGCCCCAGCATTTT.

CDR3 in amino acids: CASSRRAGGDTQYF. In DNA, the CDR3 is TGTGCCAGCAGTCGGCGAGCGGGGGGAGATACGCAGTATTTT. The genes are TRBV27 and TRBJ2-3, with TRBD2 identical over 9 bases. The CDR3 consists of 14 residues. CDR1 is MNHEY and CDR2 is SMNVEV in the germline V gene (reference sequence). The ends lost 5 bases at V and 5 bases at J; junction bases unmatched: 5.

CDR3: CASSSYGGTDTQYF. The CDR3 DNA is TGTGCCAGCAGCTCCTACGGAGGCACAGATACGCAGTATTTT. The chain carries TRBV11-3 and TRBJ2-3, with D uncertain. The CDR3 loop spans 14 amino acids. Trimming cost V 4 bases and J 1 base, with 9 bases left between them. Germline CDR1 SGHNT, CDR2 YENEEA.

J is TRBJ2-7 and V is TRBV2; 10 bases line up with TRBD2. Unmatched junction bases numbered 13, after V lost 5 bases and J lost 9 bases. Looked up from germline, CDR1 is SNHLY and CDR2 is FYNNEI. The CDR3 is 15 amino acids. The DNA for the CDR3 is TGTGCCAGCAGTCCTCGGACTAGCGGACCTTTCGGGCAGTACTTC. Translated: CASSPRTSGPFGQYF.

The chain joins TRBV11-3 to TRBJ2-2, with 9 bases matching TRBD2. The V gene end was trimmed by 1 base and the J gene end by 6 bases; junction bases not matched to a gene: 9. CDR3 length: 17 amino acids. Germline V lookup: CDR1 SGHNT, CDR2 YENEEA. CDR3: CASSLAGLARSAGELFF. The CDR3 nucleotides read TGTGCCAGCAGCTTAGCGGGACTAGCTCGGTCCGCCGGGGAGCTGTTTTTT.

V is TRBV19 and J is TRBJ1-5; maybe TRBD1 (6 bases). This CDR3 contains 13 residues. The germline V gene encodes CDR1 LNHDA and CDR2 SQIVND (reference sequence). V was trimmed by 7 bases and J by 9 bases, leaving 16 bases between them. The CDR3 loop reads CASIPARGGPQHF. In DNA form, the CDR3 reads TGTGCCAGTATACCCGCCCGAGGGGGGCCCCAGCATTTT.

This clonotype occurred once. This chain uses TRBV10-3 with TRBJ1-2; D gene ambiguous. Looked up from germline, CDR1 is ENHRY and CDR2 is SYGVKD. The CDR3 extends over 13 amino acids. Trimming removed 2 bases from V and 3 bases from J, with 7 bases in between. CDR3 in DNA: TGTGCCATCAGTGAGACGGATGACTATGGCTACACCTTC. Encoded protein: CAISETDDYGYTF.

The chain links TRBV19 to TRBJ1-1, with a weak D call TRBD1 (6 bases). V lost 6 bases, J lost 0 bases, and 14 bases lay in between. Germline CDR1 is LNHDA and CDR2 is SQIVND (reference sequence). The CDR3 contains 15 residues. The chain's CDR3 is CASSRTAFLNTEAFF. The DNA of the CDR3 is TGTGCCAGTAGCCGGACAGCCTTCTTGAACACTGAAGCTTTCTTT.